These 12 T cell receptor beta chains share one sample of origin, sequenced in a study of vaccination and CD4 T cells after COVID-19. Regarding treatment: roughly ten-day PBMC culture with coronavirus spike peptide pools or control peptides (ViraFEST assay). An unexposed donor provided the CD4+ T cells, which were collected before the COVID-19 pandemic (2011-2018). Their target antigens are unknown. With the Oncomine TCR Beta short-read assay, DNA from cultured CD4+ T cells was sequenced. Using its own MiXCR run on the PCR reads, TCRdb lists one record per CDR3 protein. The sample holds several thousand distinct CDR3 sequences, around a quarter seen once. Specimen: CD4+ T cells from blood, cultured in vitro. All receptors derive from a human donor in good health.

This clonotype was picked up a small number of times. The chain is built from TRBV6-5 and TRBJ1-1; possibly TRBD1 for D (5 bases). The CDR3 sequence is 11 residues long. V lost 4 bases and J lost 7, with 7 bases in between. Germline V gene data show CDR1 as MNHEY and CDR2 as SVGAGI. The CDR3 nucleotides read TGTGCCAGCAGTTGGGGGAATGAAGCTTTCTTT. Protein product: CASSWGNEAFF.

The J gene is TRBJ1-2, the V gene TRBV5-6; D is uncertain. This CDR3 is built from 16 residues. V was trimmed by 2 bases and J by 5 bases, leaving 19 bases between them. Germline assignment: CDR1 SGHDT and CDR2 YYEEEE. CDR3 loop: CASSLLTEILSYGYTF. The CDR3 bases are TGTGCCAGCAGCTTATTGACGGAGATACTGAGTTATGGCTACACCTTC.

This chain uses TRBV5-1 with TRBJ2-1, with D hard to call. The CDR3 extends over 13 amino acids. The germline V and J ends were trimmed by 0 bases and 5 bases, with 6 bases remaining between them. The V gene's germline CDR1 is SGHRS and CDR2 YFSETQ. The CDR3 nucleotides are TGCGCCAGCAGCTTGGATGGGGACAATGAGCAGTTCTTC. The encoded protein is CASSLDGDNEQFF.

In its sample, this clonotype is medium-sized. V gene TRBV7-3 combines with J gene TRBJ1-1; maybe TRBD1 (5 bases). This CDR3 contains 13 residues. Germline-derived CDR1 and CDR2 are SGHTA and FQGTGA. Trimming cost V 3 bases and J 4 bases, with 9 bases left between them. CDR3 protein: CASSLGGITEAFF. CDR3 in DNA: TGTGCCAGCAGCTTGGGGGGAATCACTGAAGCTTTCTTT.

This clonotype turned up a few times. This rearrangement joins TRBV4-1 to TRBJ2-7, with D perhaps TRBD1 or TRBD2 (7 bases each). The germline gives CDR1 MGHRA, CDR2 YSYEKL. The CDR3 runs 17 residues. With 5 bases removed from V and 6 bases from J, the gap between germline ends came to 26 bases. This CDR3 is CASSFDRASGVISEQYF. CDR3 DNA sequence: TGCGCCAGCAGCTTCGACAGGGCGAGCGGGGTTATTAGCGAGCAGTACTTC.

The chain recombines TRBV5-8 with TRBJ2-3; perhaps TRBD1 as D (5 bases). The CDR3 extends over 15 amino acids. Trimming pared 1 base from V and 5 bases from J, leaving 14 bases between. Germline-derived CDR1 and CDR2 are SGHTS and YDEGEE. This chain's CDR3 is CASSLRGDVEDTQYF. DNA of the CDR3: TGTGCCAGCAGCTTGAGGGGCGATGTGGAAGATACGCAGTATTTT.

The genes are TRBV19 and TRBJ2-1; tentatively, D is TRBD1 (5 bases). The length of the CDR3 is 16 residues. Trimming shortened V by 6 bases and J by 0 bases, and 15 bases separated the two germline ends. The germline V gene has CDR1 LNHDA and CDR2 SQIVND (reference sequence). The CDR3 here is CASRQGPVSSYNEQFF. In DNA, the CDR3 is TGTGCCAGTAGGCAGGGTCCAGTGAGCTCCTACAATGAGCAGTTCTTC.

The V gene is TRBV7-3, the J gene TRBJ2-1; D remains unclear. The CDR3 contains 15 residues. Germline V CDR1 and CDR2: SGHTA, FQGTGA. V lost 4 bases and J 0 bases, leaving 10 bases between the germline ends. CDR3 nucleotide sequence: TGTGCCAGCAGCTCCAGATACAGCTCCTACAATGAGCAGTTCTTC. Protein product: CASSSRYSSYNEQFF.

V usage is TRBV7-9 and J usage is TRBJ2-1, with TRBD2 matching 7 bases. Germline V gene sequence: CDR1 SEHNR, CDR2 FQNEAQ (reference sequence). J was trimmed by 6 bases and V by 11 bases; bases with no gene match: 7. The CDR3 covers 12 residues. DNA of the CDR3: TGTGCCCTCCCCGGGACTATCAATGAGCAGTTCTTC. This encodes CALPGTINEQFF.

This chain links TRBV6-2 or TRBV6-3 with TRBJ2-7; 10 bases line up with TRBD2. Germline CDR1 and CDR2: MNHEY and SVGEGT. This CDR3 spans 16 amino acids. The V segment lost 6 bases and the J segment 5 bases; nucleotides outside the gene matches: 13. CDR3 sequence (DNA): TGTGCCAGCAGGGACCGCACTAGCGGGGACCCGCACGAGCAGTACTTC. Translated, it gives CASRDRTSGDPHEQYF.

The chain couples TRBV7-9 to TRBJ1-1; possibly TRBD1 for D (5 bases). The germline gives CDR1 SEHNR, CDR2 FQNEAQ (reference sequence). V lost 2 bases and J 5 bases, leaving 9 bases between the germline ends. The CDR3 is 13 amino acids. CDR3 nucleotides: TGTGCCAGCAGCTTAACAGGAGGGACTGAAGCTTTCTTT. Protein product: CASSLTGGTEAFF.

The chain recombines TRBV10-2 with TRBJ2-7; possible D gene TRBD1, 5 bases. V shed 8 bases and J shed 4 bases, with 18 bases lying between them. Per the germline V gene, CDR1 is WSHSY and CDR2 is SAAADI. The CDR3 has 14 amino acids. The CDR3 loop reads CASSDTRDFYEQYF. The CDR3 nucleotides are TGCGCCAGCTCGGACACCCGAGACTTTTACGAGCAGTACTTC.